The next 10 T cell receptor gamma chains were all read from a single sample in a study of gamma-delta chains in newborns, infants, children. TCRdb reran clone calling via CATT on the reads. The sample carries 660 or so gamma-chain clones, 5.9% recorded once. Sequencing was carried out using blood. These receptors were obtained from a child who was a newborn, infant or young child, either healthy, febrile or measles-vaccinated (not recorded which).

A few counts support this clone. A read error is the likely source, as a far larger clone sits one nucleotide away. Other DNA sequences from this sample encode an identical CDR3 as well. The rearrangement joins TRGV9 to TRGJP. Germline V gives CDR1 GITISATS, CDR2 ISYDGTV (reference sequence). The V and J ends lost 5 bases and 11 bases, in that order; junction bases with no gene match: 3. This CDR3 spans 13 amino acids. As DNA, the CDR3 is TGTGCCTTGTGGGTGCTGGGCAAAAAAATCAAGGTATTT. This codes for CALWVLGKKIKVF.

In its sample, this clone ranks as large. CDR3 bases: TGTGCCTTGTGGGACCGTCAAGAGTTGGGCAAAAAAATCAAGGTATTT. Its protein is CALWDRQELGKKIKVF. The genes are TRGV9 and TRGJP. The germline gives CDR1 GITISATS, CDR2 ISYDGTV (reference sequence). Trimming removed 4 bases from V and 4 bases from J; junction bases left unmatched: 4. This CDR3 has 16 residues.

Concerning this clone: The TCRdb protein, from a much larger clone, departs from this DNA's translation at residue 4, likely by read error; the protein shown derives from the DNA. The gene calls are TRGV9 and TRGJP. Germline CDR1 is GITISATS and CDR2 is ISYDGTV (reference sequence). The CDR3 is made up of 16 amino acids. The DNA for the CDR3 is TGTGCCTTGCGGGAGGTGAAGGAGTTGGGCAAAAAAATCAAGGTATTT. Its protein product is CALREVKELGKKIKVF.

Within the sample, this clone is hyperexpanded. Other DNA sequences in the same sample also yield this CDR3. This chain joins TRGV9 and TRGJP. Unmatched junction bases numbered 0, after V lost 0 bases and J lost 4 bases. This CDR3 comprises 16 residues. CDR1 and CDR2 (germline): GITISATS, ISYDGTV (reference sequence). The CDR3 nucleotides are TGTGCCTTGTGGGAGGTGCAAGAGTTGGGCAAAAAAATCAAGGTATTT. The encoded protein is CALWEVQELGKKIKVF.

Worth noting for this clone: This could be a read error, since a much larger clone is one nucleotide away. The genes are TRGV4 and TRGJ1 or TRGJ2. Germline V gives CDR1 EGSTGY, CDR2 YDSYTSSV. The CDR3 covers 16 residues. The CDR3 bases are TGTGCCACCCGGGATGGGCCGGGTTTTTATTATTATAAGAAACTCTTT. Amino acid sequence: CATRDGPGFYYYKKLF.

The table lists this clone with a few counts. This sequence is one base from a far larger clone and is likely a read error. The chain joins TRGV9 to TRGJ1 or TRGJ2. The V gene end was trimmed by 0 bases and the J gene end by 3 bases; junction bases not matched to a gene: 2. The CDR3 is made up of 13 amino acids. Germline CDR1 and CDR2: GITISATS and ISYDGTV (reference sequence). The CDR3 DNA reads TGTGCCTTGTGGGAGGTGCGTTATTATAAGAAACTCTTT. Translated, it gives CALWEVRYYKKLF.

By share, this clone ranks as large (0.1 to 1%). The chain carries TRGV3 and TRGJ1 or TRGJ2. V gave up 0 bases and J gave up 7 bases; unmatched junction bases: 6. The CDR3 consists of 13 residues. Germline lookup yields CDR1 VTNTFY and CDR2 YDVSTARD (reference sequence). This chain's CDR3 is CATWDRLVYKKLF. The CDR3 DNA reads as TGTGCCACCTGGGACAGGCTTGTCTATAAGAAACTCTTT.

About this clone itself: A far larger clone is one nucleotide away, so this likely arose from a read error. The same CDR3 can be traced to other DNA sequences in this sample. The CDR3 DNA follows: TGCGCCACCTGGGATACCACTGGTTGGTTCAAGATATTT. Its translation is CATWDTTGWFKIF. The rearrangement links TRGV2 to TRGJP1. Germline V CDR1 and CDR2: EGSNGY, YDSYNSKV. The length of the CDR3 is 13 residues.

This clone was detected a few times. A far larger clone is one base from this, pointing to a likely read error. Other DNA sequences of this sample code for an identical CDR3. The chain employs TRGV3 and TRGJ1 or TRGJ2. The V gene's germline CDR1 is VTNTFY and CDR2 YDVSTARD (reference sequence). This CDR3 spans 15 amino acids. With 0 bases clipped from V and 10 bases from J, the junction kept 15 bases outside the gene matches. CDR3 protein: CATWDRPPKRFKKLF. The CDR3 region has the DNA TGTGCCACCTGGGACAGGCCCCCTAAGCGATTCAAGAAACTCTTT.

The J gene is TRGJP2, the V gene TRGV3. CDR1 is VTNTFY, CDR2 YDVSTARD, per germline (reference sequence). This CDR3 spans 13 amino acids. Trimming at V came to 0 bases and at J to 10 bases, leaving 5 bases not matched to a gene. The DNA for the CDR3 is TGTGCCACCTGGGACAGGGAAGGTTGGATCAAGACGTTT. Translating gives CATWDREGWIKTF.